A single sample gave rise to the 18 T cell receptor beta chains below, sequenced in a study of siplizumab effects on memory and regulatory T cells. Profiling relied on immunoSEQ multiplex PCR, and the TCRdb table lists in-frame clones only, not all of them. The sample includes approximately 48,000 clones, over 90% of them seen just once. The source material was CD8+ T cells sorted from blood. Receptors were obtained from a human donor in good health.

The chain recombines TRBV6-1 with TRBJ1-5; a possible D gene is TRBD1 (5 bases). This CDR3 has 15 residues. V was pared by 3 bases and J by 7 bases, with 16 bases between. Per the germline V gene, CDR1 is MNHNS and CDR2 is SASEGT. The DNA for the CDR3 is TGTGCCAGCAGTGACCCTCGGGAGGGACGGCAGCCCCAGCATTTT. Encoded protein: CASSDPREGRQPQHF.

The chain couples TRBV10-3 to TRBJ2-7; no definite D call. Germline V lookup: CDR1 ENHRY, CDR2 SYGVKD. The CDR3 is made up of 13 amino acids. With 2 bases removed from V and 2 bases from J, the gap between germline ends came to 7 bases. The CDR3 protein is CAISEAPTYEQYF. The CDR3 DNA reads TGTGCCATCAGTGAGGCTCCAACCTACGAGCAGTACTTC.

On this clone itself: At one of its ends the junction is not consistent with the germline gene, which may arise from a read error. Other DNA sequences of this sample code for an identical CDR3. This rearrangement joins TRBV2 to TRBJ2-7; D is undetermined. Germline V gene lookup returns CDR1 SNHLY and CDR2 FYNNEI. The CDR3 spans 16 residues. The CDR3 region is CASSTSLTFTTYEQYF. The CDR3 DNA sequence: TGCGCCAGCAGTACCTCTCTAACGTTTACGACCTACGAGCAGTACTTC.

This rearrangement joins TRBV5-6 to TRBJ2-7; the D gene is possibly TRBD2 (5 bases). Germline V gene sequence: CDR1 SGHDT, CDR2 YYEEEE. V was shortened by 4 bases and J by 7 bases, with 18 bases between the two germline ends. The CDR3 length is 14 residues. This CDR3 reads CASSLDNDYEEQYF. Here the CDR3 DNA reads TGTGCCAGCAGCCTGGATAATGACTACGAGGAGCAGTACTTC.

The chain is built from TRBV4-1 and TRBJ2-7, with TRBD1 matching over 7 bases. The V gene's germline CDR1 is MGHRA and CDR2 YSYEKL. J lost 2 bases, V lost 3 bases, and 10 bases had no gene match. The CDR3 is 16 residues long. Here the CDR3 DNA reads TGCGCCAGCAGCCAGGGGGTGGGCAGGGGGACCTACGAGCAGTACTTC. Protein product: CASSQGVGRGTYEQYF.

This clone was counted a single time. The chain couples TRBV6-6 to TRBJ1-1, with D unresolved. The CDR3 extends over 14 amino acids. V was shortened by 0 bases and J by 1 base, with 6 bases between the two germline ends. Germline lookup yields CDR1 MNHNY and CDR2 SVGAGI (reference sequence). The CDR3 DNA sequence: TGTGCCAGCAGTTACTCGATCAGGAACACTGAAGCTTTCTTT. Translation: CASSYSIRNTEAFF.

The V and J genes are TRBV7-9 and TRBJ2-7, with D possibly matching TRBD1 (5 bases). The germline V gene encodes CDR1 SEHNR and CDR2 FQNEAQ (reference sequence). V was clipped by 4 bases and J by 3 bases, with 10 bases between them. The CDR3 runs to 13 residues. The CDR3 sequence is CASSSGQVYEQYF. The CDR3 DNA is TGTGCCAGCAGCTCAGGGCAGGTCTACGAGCAGTACTTC. The variable domain in full, completed from reference TRBV7-9 and TRBJ2-7, reads DTGVSQNPRHKITKRGQNVTFRCDPISEHNRLYWYRQTLGQGPEFLTYFQNEAQLEKSRLLSDRFSAERPKGSFSTLEIQRTEQGDSAMYLCASSSGQVYEQYFGPGTRLTVT.

This clone was recorded at least ten times. The V call is TRBV11-2, the J call TRBJ2-7; 9 bases align to TRBD1. Germline CDR1 and CDR2: SGHAT and FQNNGV. V was pared by 5 bases and J by 2 bases, with 10 bases of the junction left unmatched. This CDR3 region has 16 residues. CDR3 in amino acids: CASSDYRGRNTYEQYF. Written as DNA, the CDR3 is TGTGCCAGCAGCGACTACAGGGGGCGTAATACCTACGAGCAGTACTTC.

The rearrangement joins TRBV5-1 to TRBJ2-1, with no clear D. This CDR3 region has 18 residues. The germline V gene has CDR1 SGHRS and CDR2 YFSETQ. V was clipped by 0 bases and J by 9 bases, with 25 bases between them. The CDR3 protein is CASSLEVGSNPSPSEQFF. CDR3 in DNA: TGCGCCAGCAGCTTGGAGGTGGGGTCAAACCCCTCACCCAGTGAGCAGTTCTTC. Complete variable domain (other parts from reference TRBV5-1 and TRBJ2-1): KAGVTQTPRYLIKTRGQQVTLSCSPISGHRSVSWYQQTPGQGLQFLFEYFSETQRNKGNFPGRFSGRQFSNSRSEMNVSTLELGDSALYLCASSLEVGSNPSPSEQFFGPGTRLTVL.

This clone was recorded once. J is TRBJ1-3 and V is TRBV6-5; D ambiguous. V lost 7 bases and J 0 bases, leaving 4 bases between the germline ends. Germline CDR1 is MNHEY and CDR2 is SVGAGI. This CDR3 is built from 12 residues. CDR3 bases: TGTGCCAGCAAAGGCTCTGGAAACACCATATATTTT. Translating gives CASKGSGNTIYF.

The rearrangement links TRBV29-1 to TRBJ2-1; no clear D. The CDR3 has 15 residues. The V gene lost 0 bases and the J gene lost 6 bases, with 15 bases spanning the gap. Germline loops: CDR1 SQVTM, CDR2 ANQGSEA. The CDR3 nucleotides read TGCAGCGTTGAAGACGGCCTCCGAAGGGCCAATGAGCAGTTCTTC. This encodes CSVEDGLRRANEQFF.

The chain joins TRBV29-1 to TRBJ2-1; unclear D gene. The CDR3 runs to 13 residues. From germline, CDR1 is SQVTM and CDR2 ANQGSEA. The V end was cut by 4 bases, the J end by 6 bases, with 13 bases between. CDR3 coding DNA: TGCAGCGTTGTGCTGTTGGTTGGCAATGAGCAGTTCTTC. This sequence encodes CSVVLLVGNEQFF.

The rearrangement joins TRBV11-2 to TRBJ2-1, with 7 bases aligning to TRBD2. The CDR3 totals 15 residues. V lost 1 base and J lost 0; bases outside the gene matches: 0. The germline gives CDR1 SGHAT, CDR2 FQNNGV. The CDR3: CASSLGGSSYNEQFF. In DNA, the CDR3 is TGTGCCAGCAGCTTAGGCGGGAGCTCCTACAATGAGCAGTTCTTC.

CDR3 DNA sequence: TGTGCCAGCAGCCAATTGGGGCTCACAGATACGCAGTATTTT. Protein: CASSQLGLTDTQYF. The chain is built from TRBV16 and TRBJ2-3, with D perhaps matching TRBD1 (5 bases). Trimming pared 1 base from V and 2 bases from J, leaving 7 bases between. Germline CDR1 is KGHSY and CDR2 is FQNENV. The CDR3 has 14 residues. Drawing the rest from reference TRBV16 and TRBJ2-3, the complete variable domain is GEEVAQTPKHLVRGEGQKAKLYCAPIKGHSYVFWYQQVLKNEFKFLISFQNENVFDETGMPKERFSAKCLPNSPCSLEIQATKLEDSAVYFCASSQLGLTDTQYFGPGTRLTVL.

The V gene is TRBV2, the J gene TRBJ2-1; D may be TRBD2 (6 bases). The CDR3 is 13 residues long. Per the germline V gene, CDR1 is SNHLY and CDR2 is FYNNEI. V gave up 8 bases and J gave up 4 bases, with 12 bases separating them. CDR3 region: CASSGRKYNEQFF. The DNA for the CDR3 is TGTGCCAGCTCAGGGAGGAAGTACAATGAGCAGTTCTTC.

V is TRBV11-2 and J is TRBJ2-7; D remains unclear. V shed 4 bases and J shed 5 bases, with 15 bases lying between them. CDR1 and CDR2 (germline): SGHAT, FQNNGV. The CDR3 totals 14 residues. The DNA for the CDR3 is TGTGCCAGCAGCTCGTGGGATAGGGCAGACGAGCAGTACTTC. This translates into CASSSWDRADEQYF. Full variable domain (remainder filled in from reference TRBV11-2 and TRBJ2-7): EAGVAQSPRYKIIEKRQSVAFWCNPISGHATLYWYQQILGQGPKLLIQFQNNGVVDDSQLPKDRFSAERLKGVDSTLKIQPAKLEDSAVYLCASSSWDRADEQYFGPGTRLTVT.

This chain links TRBV28 with TRBJ1-5; tentatively, D is TRBD1 (5 bases). Germline V gene data show CDR1 as MDHEN and CDR2 as SYDVKM. The ends were cut back, 7 bases at V and 5 bases at J, with 12 bases in the middle. The CDR3 is made up of 13 amino acids. The CDR3 sequence is CASTKGSDQPQHF. The CDR3 DNA reads TGTGCCAGCACAAAGGGGTCGGATCAGCCCCAGCATTTT.

This chain connects TRBV5-1 to TRBJ2-7; TRBD1 agrees at 12 bases. Per germline, CDR1 SGHRS and CDR2 YFSETQ. This CDR3 contains 15 residues. The trim removed 0 bases at V and 2 bases at J, leaving 0 bases unmatched. The CDR3 DNA is TGCGCCAGCAGCTTGGGGGACAGGGGGCCCTACGAGCAGTACTTC. Translation: CASSLGDRGPYEQYF.